A single sample gave rise to the 27 T cell receptor delta chains below, sequenced in a study of gamma-delta chains in newborns, infants, children. TCRdb reprocessed the reads using CATT. The sample holds 2,500 to 3,500 delta-chain clones; roughly 48% are singletons and the top ten take roughly 16%. Sequencing was carried out using blood. Every receptor here comes from a child who received the measles vaccine.

As for this clone: This may be a read error, as it is one base from a much larger clone. V and J are TRDV3 and TRDJ1; 8 bases agree with TRDD3. Germline loops: CDR1 TVYSNPD, CDR2 GDNSRS (reference sequence). CDR3 length: 22 amino acids. Here the CDR3 reads CAFSHPFGLGEPPRLYTDKLTF. The CDR3 DNA reads as TGTGCCTTTAGTCATCCGTTCGGTCTGGGGGAACCTCCTCGCTTATACACCGATAAACTCACCTTT.

Note on this clone: This likely came from a read error, as a far larger clone is one base away. This sequence joins TRDV3 and TRDJ1; 10 positions agree with TRDD3. The V gene's germline CDR1 is TVYSNPD and CDR2 GDNSRS (reference sequence). This CDR3 spans 18 amino acids. V gave up 5 bases and J gave up 3 bases; unmatched junction bases: 21. The CDR3 loop is CAGFLQHWGMGEADKLIF. In nucleotides, the CDR3 is TGTGCCGGTTTCCTACAGCACTGGGGGATGGGGGAGGCCGATAAACTCATCTTT.

This clone was detected once. This likely stems from a read error, as it lies one base from a far larger clone. Here the CDR3 DNA reads TGTGCCTGTGACGTACTGGGGGACACCAATAAACTCATCTTT. Translated, it gives CACDVLGDTNKLIF. The rearrangement links TRDV2 to TRDJ1, with 9 nucleotides matching TRDD3. The CDR3 is 14 residues long. CDR1 GEAIGNYY and CDR2 EKD come from the germline V gene.

This chain links TRDV1 with TRDJ1; possible D gene TRDD2, 9 bases. CDR1 is TSWWSYY and CDR2 is QGS in the germline V gene. The CDR3 is 26 amino acids. V was clipped by 4 bases and J by 0 bases, with 45 bases between them. The CDR3 nucleotides are TGTGCTCTTGGGGCTCTAGGGCCTTCCTACGCTAGGGGGGTTTTCTGGGGGACCTCGTACACCGATAAACTCATCTTT. Translation gives CALGALGPSYARGVFWGTSYTDKLIF.

In regard to this clone: A clone one base away is much larger, so this may be a read error. The sample holds other DNA sequences that translate to the same CDR3. The chain has TRDV2 and TRDJ3; no firm D call. CDR3 length: 15 residues. Germline CDR1 and CDR2: GEAIGNYY and EKD. The CDR3 protein is CACDTVSWDTRQMFF. For the CDR3, the DNA is TGTGCTTGTGACACCGTCTCCTGGGACACCCGACAGATGTTTTTC.

The table lists this clone with a few counts. This sequence joins TRDV2 and TRDJ3, with 10 bases fitting TRDD3. CDR3 length equals 20 residues. Germline lookup yields CDR1 GEAIGNYY and CDR2 EKD. Trimming cost V 0 bases and J 0 bases; bases outside gene matches: 7. CDR3 coding DNA: TGTGCCTGTGACACCCCCCTGGGGGATAGTAACTCCTGGGACACCCGACAGATGTTTTTC. This sequence encodes CACDTPLGDSNSWDTRQMFF.

This clone came up a few times. The chain combines TRDV1 with TRDJ1, with a possible D match to TRDD3 (5 bases). Germline values: CDR1 TSWWSYY, CDR2 QGS. This CDR3 is built from 21 residues. V lost 2 bases to trimming and J lost 1 base, with 29 bases between them. The CDR3 protein is CALGEWAWAGGPPPFTDKLIF. CDR3 DNA sequence: TGTGCTCTTGGGGAATGGGCCTGGGCGGGAGGGCCACCCCCCTTCACCGATAAACTCATCTTT.

This clone appeared once. This sequence may be a read error, since a much larger clone differs from it by one base. The chain uses TRDV1 and TRDJ1; no clear D. CDR1 is TSWWSYY and CDR2 is QGS in the germline V gene. This CDR3 is 18 amino acids long. Trimming cost V 5 bases and J 8 bases, with 30 bases left between them. The CDR3 region has the DNA TGTGCTCTTGGGCACACCGGGTCTCGGGGTTCTGGAAGAGAAAAACTCATCTTT. Translating it yields CALGHTGSRGSGREKLIF.

A note on this clone: This may be a read error, as it is one base from a much larger clone. J is TRDJ1 and V is TRDV2, with D possibly matching TRDD3 (6 bases). Per the germline V gene, CDR1 is GEAIGNYY and CDR2 is EKD. The CDR3 is made up of 15 amino acids. CDR3 protein: CACGTVLGRFDKLIF. For the CDR3, the DNA is TGTGCCTGTGGCACCGTACTGGGACGGTTCGATAAACTCATCTTT.

In its sample, this clone ranks as medium-sized. The V call is TRDV1, the J call TRDJ1, with D possibly being TRDD2 (5 bases). The germline gives CDR1 TSWWSYY, CDR2 QGS. The length of the CDR3 is 17 residues. V dropped 1 base and J dropped 1 base, with 16 bases sitting between them. CDR3 nucleotide sequence: TGTGCTCTTGGGGAACCGCTTCCAACTCCCGGCACCGATAAACTCATCTTT. Translation: CALGEPLPTPGTDKLIF.

As regards this clone: Given a much more abundant clone one base away, this may be a read error. This CDR3 is CALGEPRRFLEVRNSSTDKLIF. In DNA form, the CDR3 reads TGTGCTCTTGGGGAACCGAGACGGTTCCTAGAAGTACGGAACTCCTCCACCGATAAACTCATCTTT. This chain joins TRDV1 and TRDJ1, with D possibly TRDD2 on 6 matching bases. The CDR3 loop spans 22 amino acids. Trimming removed 1 base at V and 1 base at J, with 31 bases between. The germline CDR1 and CDR2 sequences are TSWWSYY and QGS.

The table lists this clone with a few counts. The rearrangement links TRDV1 to TRDJ1; the D gene is possibly TRDD3 (6 bases). The CDR3 covers 20 residues. Germline V gives CDR1 TSWWSYY, CDR2 QGS. V dropped 1 base and J dropped 0 bases, with 24 bases sitting between them. The CDR3 DNA follows: TGTGCTCTTGGGGAACCCTGCCCCCTTGGGGGTGGGGAGAACACCGATAAACTCATCTTT. Translating gives CALGEPCPLGGGENTDKLIF.

By frequency in the sample, this clone is medium-sized (0.01 to 0.1%). This chain links TRAV29/DV5 with TRDJ1, with 7 bases that match TRDD3. Germline V gene sequence: CDR1 NSMFDY, CDR2 ISSIKDK. The CDR3 is 21 amino acids. V shed 1 base and J 0 bases; nucleotides not matched to a gene: 24. CDR3 region: CAASPIYWGFTHPVHTDKLIF. CDR3 in DNA: TGTGCAGCAAGCCCCATCTACTGGGGATTCACTCATCCCGTACACACCGATAAACTCATCTTT. Full variable domain (missing parts from reference TRAV29/DV5 and TRDJ1): DQQVKQNSPSLSVQEGRISILNCDYTNSMFDYFLWYKKYPAEGPTFLISISSIKDKNEDGRFTVFLNKSAKHLSLHIVPSQPGDSAVYFCAASPIYWGFTHPVHTDKLIFGKGTRVTVEP.

A note on this clone: TCRdb's protein, taken from a much larger clone, differs from this DNA's translation at residue 9, likely owing to a read error; the protein displayed comes from the DNA. V is TRDV1 and J is TRDJ2; the D is unclear. With 0 bases removed from V and 4 bases from J, the gap between germline ends came to 15 bases. The CDR3 loop spans 17 amino acids. Germline CDR1 TSWWSYY, CDR2 QGS. The CDR3, as DNA: TGTGCTCTTGGGGAACTAGGGCCCTCTTGCCGGACAGCACAACTCTTCTTT. It specifies CALGELGPSCRTAQLFF.

This clone is categorized as medium-sized. The rearrangement links TRDV1 to TRDJ1; D uncertain. The V end was cut by 0 bases, the J end by 0 bases, with 17 bases between. There are 18 residues in the CDR3. Germline V gene sequence: CDR1 TSWWSYY, CDR2 QGS. The CDR3 DNA sequence: TGTGCTCTTGGGGAACTTCCCCCGTGGGTCTCGTACACCGATAAACTCATCTTT. Protein: CALGELPPWVSYTDKLIF.

By proportion, this clone is large. The rearrangement uses TRDV3 and TRDJ1; 10 bases match TRDD3. This CDR3 contains 19 residues. The germline gives CDR1 TVYSNPD, CDR2 GDNSRS (reference sequence). The CDR3 loop reads CATLWEALFLLGDTDKLIF. The CDR3 bases are TGTGCTACATTATGGGAGGCCCTTTTCCTACTGGGGGATACCGATAAACTCATCTTT.

By sample share, this clone is medium-sized. The rearrangement links TRDV2 to TRDJ1; 13 bases fit TRDD3. CDR1 is GEAIGNYY, CDR2 EKD, per germline. The CDR3 sequence is 20 residues long. J gave up 10 bases and V 0 bases, and 22 bases lay outside the gene matches. CDR3 bases: TGTGCCTGTGACACCTTGCCTACTGGGGGATACGCATATCCCGAGGAGGGACTCATCTTT. Protein sequence: CACDTLPTGGYAYPEEGLIF.

As to this clone: This may be a read error, as it is one base from a much larger clone. This specimen includes other DNA sequences encoding the same CDR3. V gene TRDV1 combines with J gene TRDJ1; D is perhaps TRDD3 (5 bases). In germline, CDR1 is TSWWSYY, CDR2 QGS. The CDR3 has 22 residues. The CDR3 sequence is CALGDAYIGPFYPLESTDKLIF. The DNA for the CDR3 is TGCGCTCTTGGGGACGCCTATATTGGGCCTTTTTATCCGCTGGAAAGCACCGATAAACTCATCTTT.

This clone was observed a few times. The V and J genes are TRDV1 and TRDJ1, with 12 bases identical to TRDD3. The CDR3 covers 22 residues. Losses at the gene ends were 0 bases for V and 0 bases for J; bases not matched to a gene: 17. Germline assignment: CDR1 TSWWSYY and CDR2 QGS. Written as DNA, the CDR3 is TGTGCTCTTGGGGAACTAGCCACACCTTCCTACTGGGGGATACCCTACACCGATAAACTCATCTTT. Amino acids: CALGELATPSYWGIPYTDKLIF.

As concerns this clone: A much larger clone is a single base away; this may be a read error. The chain couples TRDV2 to TRDJ2; 10 bases agree with TRDD3. This CDR3 spans 14 amino acids. The germline CDR1 and CDR2 sequences are GEAIGNYY and EKD. CDR3 sequence: CAWDILGDTAQLFF. The DNA for the CDR3 is TGTGCCTGGGACATACTGGGGGATACAGCACAACTCTTCTTT.

This clone was seen only a few times. The V and J genes are TRDV1 and TRDJ1; 8 nucleotides agree with TRDD3. V was clipped by 4 bases and J by 4 bases; unmatched bases: 23. CDR1 and CDR2 from the germline V gene are TSWWSYY and QGS. CDR3 length equals 20 residues. The CDR3 is CALGVPPSLRILGAYDKLIF. The CDR3 DNA reads as TGTGCTCTTGGGGTCCCACCTAGTTTGAGGATACTGGGGGCTTACGATAAACTCATCTTT.

Note on this clone: This probably arose from a read error, given a far larger clone one base away. The chain employs TRDV3 and TRDJ1, with TRDD3 identical over 13 bases. The CDR3 loop spans 15 amino acids. The trim removed 5 bases at V and 13 bases at J, leaving 19 bases unmatched. From germline, CDR1 is TVYSNPD and CDR2 GDNSRS (reference sequence). CDR3 region: CARNITGGYAYQPIF. The CDR3 DNA reads TGTGCCCGCAATATTACTGGGGGATACGCTTATCAACCCATCTTT.

Comments on this clone: Just one base apart from a much larger clone, this may be a read error. The gene calls are TRDV1 and TRDJ1, with D tentatively TRDD3 (6 bases). V was cut by 4 bases and J by 1 base, with 22 bases left in between. Per germline, CDR1 TSWWSYY and CDR2 QGS. The CDR3 is made up of 18 amino acids. CDR3 loop: CALGGPTAVRGSTDKLIF. The CDR3 nucleotides are TGTGCTCTTGGGGGCCCCACTGCCGTTAGGGGATCCACCGATAAACTCATCTTT.

Of note for this clone: Being one base from a much bigger clone, this may be a read error. The CDR3, as DNA: TGTGCCTGTGACACCGGGATACCGAACTCCTGGGACACCCGACAGATGTTTTTC. It is translated as CACDTGIPNSWDTRQMFF. The V and J genes are TRDV2 and TRDJ3; 7 bases line up with TRDD3. Germline V lookup: CDR1 GEAIGNYY, CDR2 EKD. V gave up 0 bases and J gave up 0 bases; unmatched junction bases: 4. CDR3 length equals 18 residues.

The chain carries TRDV1 and TRDJ3; 11 bases fit TRDD3. J lost 0 bases, V lost 1 base, and 32 bases had no gene match. This CDR3 contains 29 residues. Looked up from germline, CDR1 is TSWWSYY and CDR2 is QGS. CDR3 residues: CALGEPSPLFSYLYWGIMPSSWDTRQMFF. In DNA, the CDR3 is TGTGCTCTTGGGGAACCCTCCCCCCTTTTTTCCTACTTGTACTGGGGGATAATGCCAAGCTCCTGGGACACCCGACAGATGTTTTTC.

J is TRDJ3 and V is TRDV2; 10 nucleotides match TRDD3. V shed 1 base, J shed 0 bases, and the junction held 11 bases outside the gene matches. In germline, CDR1 is GEAIGNYY, CDR2 EKD. This CDR3 region has 21 residues. DNA of the CDR3: TGTGCCTGTGACACTGTCTGGGGGATATCCCCGAGCTCCTGGGACACCCGACAGATGTTTTTC. It specifies CACDTVWGISPSSWDTRQMFF.

Details on this clone: Given a much more abundant clone one base away, this may be a read error. Other DNA sequences in this sample translate to the same CDR3. The chain employs TRDV1 and TRDJ1; 8 bases are shared with TRDD3. Germline-derived CDR1 and CDR2 are TSWWSYY and QGS. The J segment lost 0 bases and the V segment lost 2 bases, leaving 23 bases of the junction unmatched. The CDR3 totals 22 residues. The CDR3 DNA sequence: TGTGCTCTTGGGGAATCAAGGGCCCTTCCGTTTGGGAGGGGGATATACACCGATAAACTCATCTTT. Translation gives CALGESRALPFGRGIYTDKLIF.